A selection of T cell receptor beta chains follows, all from one sample in a study of T cells in Graves' hyperthyroidism and ophthalmopathy. TCRdb reprocessed the multiplex PCR reads via MiXCR and lists one record per CDR3 protein. Here the sample spans approximately 740,000 distinct CDR3 sequences, around 13% being singletons. The sequencing sample was made of blood. All receptors come from a woman in her late teens or twenties with Graves' hyperthyroidism. Each CDR3 is given with its conserved first and last residue. D genes are given only for firm matches. Clone size is given for some rows only: seen once, a few or many times, or a class if the clone is expanded.

d_gene	abundance	v_gene	j_gene	CDR3nt	CDR3aa
-	many	TRBV5-1	TRBJ1-2	TGCGCCAGCAGCTTTATGGGCCTCCGGAGAGGGTATGGCTACACCTTC	CASSFMGLRRGYGYTF
-	many	TRBV5-1	TRBJ2-1	TGCGCCAGCAGCTTGGCGCTCCGGACAGACTACAATGAGCAGTTCTTC	CASSLALRTDYNEQFF
TRBD2	many	TRBV11-2	TRBJ2-2	TGTGCCAGCAGCTTTGGACTAGCGGCCAAGTCGAACACCGGGGAGCTGTTTTTT	CASSFGLAAKSNTGELFF
-	few	TRBV18	TRBJ2-4	TGTGCCAGCACCAAAGAACCGGGAAAAAACATTCAGTACTTC	CASTKEPGKNIQYF
-	-	TRBV4-1	TRBJ2-7	TGCGCCAGCAGCCAAGATGGAGCGACGAGCTCCTACGAGCAGTACTTC	CASSQDGATSSYEQYF
-	many	TRBV30	TRBJ2-1	TGTGCCTGGAGTTACCTCCTGGGACTCGGAAATGAGCAGTTCTTC	CAWSYLLGLGNEQFF
-	many	TRBV7-8	TRBJ1-3	TGTGCCAGCAGCTTAGGGCGGGGGCGGCGAACAGGAAACACCATATATTTT	CASSLGRGRRTGNTIYF
TRBD1	many	TRBV11-3	TRBJ2-2	TGTGCCAGCAGCCCGGGGGTCGGACAGGGGGCCGGGGAGCTGTTTTTT	CASSPGVGQGAGELFF
-	few	TRBV28	TRBJ2-7	TGTGCCAGCAAGCAGGGGTCTCACGCCTCCTACGAGCAGTACTTC	CASKQGSHASYEQYF
TRBD2	few	TRBV19	TRBJ2-1	TGTGCCAGTAGGGATCTAGCGGGAGGGCCCCATGAGCAGTTCTTC	CASRDLAGGPHEQFF
TRBD1	many	TRBV10-3	TRBJ1-2	TGTGCCATCAGTCCCTTTGGGACAGGGCGATATGGCTACACCTTC	CAISPFGTGRYGYTF
-	many	TRBV11-2	TRBJ2-5	TGTGCCAACAGCCAAGGACCCCAAGAGACCCAGTACTTC	CANSQGPQETQYF
TRBD2	few	TRBV29-1	TRBJ2-3	TGCAGCGTCCGAGGGACTAGCGGGAGGAGACGCACAGATACGCAGTATTTT	CSVRGTSGRRRTDTQYF
TRBD2	many	TRBV2	TRBJ2-1	TGTGCCAGCTTTACCGGGAGGGCCGATGAGCAGTTCTTC	CASFTGRADEQFF
-	-	TRBV28	TRBJ2-4	TGTGCCAGCGCAGGGTCCAAACGTATTCAGTACTTC	CASAGSKRIQYF
TRBD1	few	TRBV20-1	TRBJ1-1	TGCAGTGCTTCGACAGGGGCCGAGAACACTGAAGCTTTCTTT	CSASTGAENTEAFF
TRBD1	many	TRBV5-4	TRBJ2-3	TGTGCCAGCACCACAGGGGGCGCAGGGGATACGCAGTATTTT	CASTTGGAGDTQYF
-	-	TRBV5-1	TRBJ2-7	TGCGCCAGCAGTGTTGAAGACATCTGCGAGCAGTACTTC	CASSVEDICEQYF
-	many	TRBV7-8	TRBJ1-1	TGTGCCAGCGGATCGACCGCGGCGAAGGGCACTGAAGCTTTCTTT	CASGSTAAKGTEAFF
-	many	TRBV20-1	TRBJ2-7	TGCAGTGCTAGATCCACCTGGGGTGACGAGCAGTACTTC	CSARSTWGDEQYF
TRBD1	few	TRBV7-2	TRBJ2-3	TGTGCCAGCAGCTTTCGACAGGGACGCACAGATACGCAGTATTTT	CASSFRQGRTDTQYF
-	-	TRBV20-1	TRBJ1-4	TGCAGTGCCGCTCCCTCAGGGTTTAATGAAAAACTGTTTTTT	CSAAPSGFNEKLFF
-	few	TRBV27	TRBJ2-6	TGTGCCAGCAGATTCAGAGGGGGGGGGGCCAGCTCTGGGGCCAACGTCCTGACTTTC	CASRFRGGGASSGANVLTF
TRBD1	many	TRBV24-1	TRBJ2-5	TGTGCCACCAGTGACCAGGGACAGGGAAGAGAGACCCAGTACTTC	CATSDQGQGRETQYF
TRBD2	many	TRBV7-3	TRBJ2-1	TGTGCCAGCAGCTTAAACCCCGGACTAGCGGGACCTACCTACAATGAGCAGTTCTTC	CASSLNPGLAGPTYNEQFF
TRBD2	-	TRBV12-3/TRBV12-4	TRBJ2-7	TGTGCCAGCAGTTTCCTCCTTAAGGGCGGGAGGGAGTACGAGCAGTACTTC	CASSFLLKGGREYEQYF
-	few	TRBV20-1	TRBJ1-5	TGCAGTGCTCAGAGACCGGAGAGGCCCCAGCATTTT	CSAQRPERPQHF
TRBD1	many	TRBV2	TRBJ2-7	TGTGCCAGCAGGGAGGACAGGGCCACCTACGAGCAGTACTTC	CASREDRATYEQYF
-	few	TRBV6-6	TRBJ1-2	TGTGCCAGCAGTTACTGGAGAGGTACTAACTATGGCTACACCTTC	CASSYWRGTNYGYTF